The rows below give T cell receptor beta chains drawn from one sample of a study of blood T cell repertoires in COVID-19. The assay was immunoSEQ multiplex PCR, and TCRdb's table has in-frame clones only and misses some. The sample yields 200,000 to 300,000 clones, 84% seen once. Specimen: peripheral blood. The receptors were sampled from a man aged 50 to 60 with acute or convalescent COVID-19. Both conserved end residues are part of each CDR3. Each record gives: V gene, D gene, J gene, clone size, CDR3 protein, CDR3 DNA. The D gene is left open where the match is weak. Expanded clones are given a class, and other clones once, few, many or no size at all.

v_gene: TRBV5-1
d_gene: TRBD1
j_gene: TRBJ2-5
abundance: -
CDR3aa: CASSLFPGQGYQETQYF
CDR3nt: TGCGCCAGCAGCCTCTTCCCGGGACAGGGGTACCAAGAGACCCAGTACTTC

v_gene: TRBV20-1
d_gene: -
j_gene: TRBJ2-5
abundance: -
CDR3aa: CSIGVGETQYF
CDR3nt: TGCAGCATCGGGGTCGGGGAGACCCAGTACTTC

v_gene: TRBV4-1
d_gene: TRBD2
j_gene: TRBJ2-3
abundance: -
CDR3aa: CASSPTSGRAPSPFTDTQYF
CDR3nt: TGCGCCAGCAGCCCGACTAGCGGGAGGGCCCCGAGCCCCTTCACAGATACGCAGTATTTT

v_gene: TRBV7-2
d_gene: -
j_gene: TRBJ1-4
abundance: -
CDR3aa: CASSLVSGGGKLFF
CDR3nt: TGTGCCAGCAGCTTAGTTTCCGGGGGTGGAAAACTGTTTTTT

v_gene: TRBV7-8
d_gene: TRBD1
j_gene: TRBJ1-2
abundance: once
CDR3aa: CASSPYLGTGVSNYGYTF
CDR3nt: TGTGCCAGCAGCCCATACCTAGGGACAGGAGTTTCTAACTATGGCTACACCTTC

v_gene: TRBV10-1
d_gene: TRBD2
j_gene: TRBJ2-1
abundance: many
CDR3aa: CASSEDSVGREGKHEQFF
CDR3nt: TGCGCCAGCAGTGAGGATTCTGTGGGGCGGGAGGGCAAGCATGAGCAGTTCTTC

v_gene: TRBV11-1
d_gene: -
j_gene: TRBJ2-1
abundance: -
CDR3aa: CASSLDLVISYNEQFF
CDR3nt: TGTGCCAGCAGCTTAGATCTAGTGATCTCCTACAATGAGCAGTTCTTC

v_gene: TRBV20-1
d_gene: -
j_gene: TRBJ1-2
abundance: -
CDR3aa: CSVLREQNYTF
CDR3nt: TGCAGTGTTCTCCGTGAACAAAACTACACCTTC

v_gene: TRBV11-2
d_gene: TRBD2
j_gene: TRBJ2-7
abundance: once
CDR3aa: CASTPSGSYHEQYF
CDR3nt: TGTGCCAGCACCCCTAGCGGGAGCTACCACGAGCAGTACTTC

v_gene: TRBV5-1
d_gene: TRBD2
j_gene: TRBJ2-2
abundance: -
CDR3aa: CASSFGTSSGELFF
CDR3nt: TGCGCCAGCAGCTTTGGGACTAGCTCCGGGGAGCTGTTTTTT

v_gene: TRBV5-6
d_gene: -
j_gene: TRBJ2-5
abundance: -
CDR3aa: CASSLGGGETQYF
CDR3nt: TGTGCCAGCAGCTTGGGAGGAGGAGAGACCCAGTACTTC

v_gene: TRBV5-1
d_gene: TRBD2
j_gene: TRBJ2-1
abundance: -
CDR3aa: CASSLGLAGTLSSYNEQFF
CDR3nt: TGCGCCAGCAGCTTAGGACTAGCGGGAACTCTTAGCTCCTACAATGAGCAGTTCTTC

v_gene: TRBV7-2
d_gene: TRBD2
j_gene: TRBJ2-3
abundance: -
CDR3aa: CASSLRSIGIAGDTDTQYF
CDR3nt: TGTGCCAGCAGCTTAAGGAGTATCGGGATAGCGGGGGATACAGATACGCAGTATTTT

v_gene: TRBV4-2
d_gene: TRBD2
j_gene: TRBJ2-5
abundance: -
CDR3aa: CASSQGAGGQETQYF
CDR3nt: TGTGCCAGCAGCCAAGGGGCGGGAGGCCAAGAGACCCAGTACTTC

v_gene: TRBV9
d_gene: TRBD2
j_gene: TRBJ2-3
abundance: -
CDR3aa: CASSPTLAGGGDTQYF
CDR3nt: TGTGCCAGCAGCCCAACCCTAGCGGGAGGCGGAGATACGCAGTATTTT

v_gene: TRBV6-4
d_gene: TRBD2
j_gene: TRBJ2-7
abundance: -
CDR3aa: CASSDSKTRLAIPSSYEQYF
CDR3nt: TGTGCCAGCAGTGACTCGAAAACGCGACTAGCGATCCCTAGCTCCTACGAGCAGTACTTC

v_gene: TRBV19
d_gene: -
j_gene: TRBJ2-3
abundance: -
CDR3aa: CASSPYGRGLTDTQYF
CDR3nt: TGTGCCAGTAGTCCCTACGGGCGGGGTCTCACAGATACGCAGTATTTT